This TCR beta chain stems from a study of T cell repertoires in aging, cancer and after chemotherapy. Study background: Chronic lymphocytic leukemia patients on fludarabine- or bendamustine-based regimens gave paired samples before and after chemotherapy. The whole study produced a dataset of roughly 8.8 million TCR reads.

Multiplex touch-down PCR with TRB-A/B primers amplified rearranged V-D-J TRB sequences. TCRdb re-called the multiplex PCR reads through MiXCR, storing one row per CDR3 protein. Of about 13,000 distinct CDR3 sequences listed, 25% to 30% are singletons. The template was genomic DNA from peripheral blood, not RNA. V dropped 2 bases and J dropped 2 bases, with 15 bases sitting between them. The CDR3 contains 16 residues. Germline V gives CDR1 ENHRY, CDR2 SYGVKD. Findings and caveats of the study: Rebound thymic output was suggested by rising median generation probability during chemotherapy in each cancer cohort.

To note about this clonotype: What it binds is not known.

V gene TRBV10-3 combines with J gene TRBJ1-2; D remains ambiguous. This sequence originates from a human donor with a blood cancer. Material for sequencing was blood. The DNA for the CDR3 is TGTGCCATCAGTGAGGCCGGTAACCTGGCAAACTATGGCTACACCTTC. This sequence encodes CAISEAGNLANYGYTF.